The 8 T cell receptor beta chains presented below share a single source sample, sequenced in a study of cytomegalovirus exposure and HLA in healthy donors. The PCR employed 60 Vbeta primers together with 13 Jbeta primers. Assay used: immunoSEQ multiplex PCR; TCRdb lists only in-frame clones, some missing. The repertoire consists of some 170,000 clones, with around 86% occurring once and the leading ten covering approximately 0.87%. The specimen was PBMCs. The receptor source for this set is a girl aged 2-9 years in good health and CMV-seropositive.

This clone was counted a few times. The chain carries TRBV30 and TRBJ2-5; TRBD1 matches at 7 bases. Germline values: CDR1 GTSNPN, CDR2 SVGIG (reference sequence). The CDR3 totals 16 residues. The trim removed 2 bases at V and 4 bases at J, leaving 13 bases unmatched. CDR3 amino acids: CAWSRPPGGILETQYF. CDR3 in DNA: TGTGCCTGGAGTCGCCCGCCAGGGGGAATTTTAGAGACCCAGTACTTC.

This chain connects TRBV28 to TRBJ2-1; 8 nucleotides line up with TRBD2. Germline-derived CDR1 and CDR2 are MDHEN and SYDVKM. The CDR3 spans 15 residues. J gave up 5 bases and V 5 bases, and 8 bases lay outside the gene matches. CDR3 loop: CASSLGTSLNNEQFF. As DNA, the CDR3 is TGTGCCAGCAGTCTAGGGACTAGTTTGAACAATGAGCAGTTCTTC.

The V gene is TRBV5-4, the J gene TRBJ2-5, with 10 bases lining up with TRBD1. Germline loops: CDR1 SGHNT, CDR2 YYREEE (reference sequence). This CDR3 comprises 14 residues. V lost 3 bases and J lost 5; bases outside the gene matches: 4. The CDR3, as DNA: TGTGCCAGCAGCTCTTCGGGACAGGGGGAGACCCAGTACTTC. This encodes CASSSSGQGETQYF. The full variable domain, rest sourced from reference TRBV5-4 and TRBJ2-5, is ETGVTQSPTHLIKTRGQQVTLRCSSQSGHNTVSWYQQALGQGPQFIFQYYREEENGRGNFPPRFSGLQFPNYSSELNVNALELDDSALYLCASSSSGQGETQYFGPGTRLLVL.

This chain connects TRBV28 to TRBJ1-5; D perhaps matches TRBD1 (6 bases). The germline gives CDR1 MDHEN, CDR2 SYDVKM. CDR3 length equals 12 residues. V was pared by 10 bases and J by 6 bases, with 13 bases between. This CDR3 reads CATQGVGQPQHF. The CDR3 DNA sequence: TGTGCCACACAGGGCGTCGGTCAGCCCCAGCATTTT.

The chain links TRBV6-4 to TRBJ2-3, with 7 bases matching TRBD2. This CDR3 has 16 residues. Per the germline V gene, CDR1 is MRHNA and CDR2 is SNTAGT. Trimming took 4 bases from V and 2 from J; bases not matched to a gene: 9. CDR3 bases: TGTGCCAGCAGTGTCAGTGCGGGAGCTTCCACAGATACGCAGTATTTT. Residues: CASSVSAGASTDTQYF.

This sequence joins TRBV5-1 and TRBJ2-1, with TRBD1 matching over 7 bases. The trim removed 1 base at V and 7 bases at J, leaving 5 bases unmatched. This CDR3 has 14 residues. Germline V lookup: CDR1 SGHRS, CDR2 YFSETQ. The CDR3 DNA sequence: TGCGCCAGCAGCTTGACAGGGGCTAGGAATGAGCAGTTCTTC. It is translated as CASSLTGARNEQFF.

The rearrangement links TRBV4-1 to TRBJ1-5; D unresolved. Deletions cut 1 base from V and 2 bases from J, with 12 bases between. The CDR3 is 16 residues long. From germline, CDR1 is MGHRA and CDR2 YSYEKL. The CDR3 sequence: CASSQATGVGNQPQHF. The CDR3 DNA follows: TGCGCCAGCAGCCAAGCAACCGGGGTGGGCAATCAGCCCCAGCATTTT.

This clone was observed a single time. The rearrangement links TRBV29-1 to TRBJ1-1, with 7 positions matching TRBD1. V shed 0 bases and J 3 bases; nucleotides not matched to a gene: 1. CDR1 is SQVTM and CDR2 is ANQGSEA in the germline V gene. The CDR3 extends over 13 amino acids. In nucleotides, the CDR3 is TGCAGCGTTGAAGACAGGGGGGACACTGAAGCTTTCTTT. This encodes CSVEDRGDTEAFF.